This T cell receptor beta chain was profiled in a study of T cell repertoires in cytomegalovirus infection. Study in general: Public TCR beta signatures provided an indication of both CMV infection and a matching HLA type. Whole-study results and caveats: CMV-specific HLA-C-restricted TCR beta clonotypes dominated the ex vivo response. Of the TCR beta families, the public ones yielded a cumulative frequency that identified carriers of CMV plus the relevant HLA.

Remarks on this clonotype: What it binds is not known. This may come from a read error, since a much larger clone is one base off. In this CDR3 the conserved last residue, phenylalanine or tryptophan, is missing, so a read error is likely.

TCRdb reanalysed the reads using MiXCR and keeps one entry per CDR3 protein. The table records hundreds of thousands of distinct CDR3 sequences, about a third of them present only once. The source of this sequence is a human donor in good health (CMV status not recorded). Some clones in this sample may be carry-over from other donors' samples. What was sequenced was PBMCs.

This CDR3 reads CASSWGLAGGDDEQYC. The CDR3 DNA reads as TGTGCCAGCAGCTGGGGACTAGCGGGGGGTGACGACGAGCAGTACTGC. The chain carries TRBV7-2 and TRBJ2-7; TRBD2 matches 15 bases. The trim removed 4 bases at V and 5 bases at J, leaving 6 bases unmatched. The CDR3 runs to 16 residues. The V gene's germline CDR1 is SGHTA and CDR2 FQGNSA.